A single sample is the source of the 24 T cell receptor beta chains below, sequenced in a study of T-cell memory formation after mild COVID-19. TCRdb reprocessed the 5' RACE reads with MiXCR, giving one entry per CDR3 protein. The sample lists around 130,000 distinct CDR3 sequences; 13% to 15% were seen once. Sequences were obtained from PBMCs or a T cell subset sorted from them (not recorded which). These receptors were obtained from an adult woman who had mild COVID-19 (a few samples of this study predate the infection). Cell type and time point are not known.

This clonotype was detected ten times or more. The CDR3, as DNA: TGTGCCACCTCCCGGGCCCTGGGAAATCAGCCCCAGCATTTT. It translates to CATSRALGNQPQHF. This chain connects TRBV15 to TRBJ1-5, with unresolved D. V was trimmed by 8 bases and J by 4 bases, leaving 15 bases between them. Germline loops: CDR1 LNHNV, CDR2 YYDKDF (reference sequence). The CDR3 covers 14 residues.

This clonotype was detected only a few times. The J gene is TRBJ2-5, the V gene TRBV27; D is unresolved. Trimming removed 3 bases from V and 3 bases from J, with 8 bases in between. This CDR3 has 13 residues. Looked up from germline, CDR1 is MNHEY and CDR2 is SMNVEV (reference sequence). The CDR3 DNA reads TGTGCCAGCAGTTTCTTAACAGAAGAGACCCAGTACTTC. This sequence encodes CASSFLTEETQYF.

This clonotype was detected only a few times. The chain has TRBV5-6 and TRBJ1-4; 7 nucleotides agree with TRBD1. The ends lost 5 bases at V and 6 bases at J; junction bases unmatched: 7. This CDR3 is 14 amino acids long. CDR1 and CDR2 from the germline V gene are SGHDT and YYEEEE. The CDR3 region has the DNA TGTGCCAGCAGGTTCACAGGGGCCCATGAAAAACTGTTTTTT. Protein: CASRFTGAHEKLFF. The whole variable domain, filled in from reference TRBV5-6 and TRBJ1-4, reads DAGVTQSPTHLIKTRGQQVTLRCSPKSGHDTVSWYQQALGQGPQFIFQYYEEEERQRGNFPDRFSGHQFPNYSSELNVNALLLGDSALYLCASRFTGAHEKLFFGSGTQLSVL.

This chain connects TRBV4-1 to TRBJ1-5; D gene ambiguous. The germline V gene has CDR1 MGHRA and CDR2 YSYEKL. Trimming removed 0 bases at V and 0 bases at J, with 12 bases between. The CDR3 extends over 17 amino acids. Here the CDR3 DNA reads TGCGCCAGCAGCCAAGATGGGAGGGCCTATAGCAATCAGCCCCAGCATTTT. It translates to CASSQDGRAYSNQPQHF.

The chain has TRBV12-3 or TRBV12-4 and TRBJ2-5; TRBD2 agrees at 11 bases. V gave up 4 bases and J gave up 0 bases; unmatched junction bases: 7. The CDR3 loop spans 17 amino acids. DNA of the CDR3: TGTGCCAGCAGTTCGGGACTAGCGGAGCAGTACCAAGAGACCCAGTACTTC. As protein: CASSSGLAEQYQETQYF.

The chain combines TRBV28 with TRBJ2-1; D may be TRBD2 (6 bases). Trimming pared 3 bases from V and 4 bases from J, leaving 13 bases between. The CDR3 has 15 residues. Germline V gives CDR1 MDHEN, CDR2 SYDVKM. This chain's CDR3 is CASSLRGAGYNEQFF. CDR3 coding DNA: TGTGCCAGCAGTTTGCGGGGCGCGGGGTACAATGAGCAGTTCTTC.

This clonotype has a handful of counts. V is TRBV24-1 and J is TRBJ1-2; the D is unclear. V shed 2 bases and J shed 2 bases, with 17 bases lying between them. Germline V CDR1 and CDR2: KGHDR, SFDVKD. The CDR3 length is 17 residues. The chain's CDR3 is CATSDSEGHQENYGYTF. CDR3 in DNA: TGTGCCACCAGTGATTCGGAGGGCCACCAGGAGAACTATGGCTACACCTTC.

This clonotype was seen a handful of times. V usage is TRBV6-1 and J usage is TRBJ2-1, with a tentative D call TRBD2 (6 bases). Germline CDR1 and CDR2: MNHNS and SASEGT. The CDR3 loop spans 19 amino acids. V lost 0 bases and J 5 bases, leaving 23 bases between the germline ends. As DNA, the CDR3 is TGTGCCAGCAGTGAAGCGCTTCTTACGGCGCGGGAAAAGAACAATGAGCAGTTCTTC. Translation gives CASSEALLTAREKNNEQFF.

The rearrangement links TRBV4-2 to TRBJ2-3, with D perhaps TRBD2 (6 bases). The CDR3 consists of 18 residues. V was shortened by 0 bases and J by 2 bases, with 18 bases between the two germline ends. CDR1 and CDR2 from the germline V gene are LGHNA and YNFKEQ. CDR3 sequence (DNA): TGTGCCAGCAGCCAAGATAAGAGCCTGGGACTCGTCACAGATACGCAGTATTTT. Translated, it gives CASSQDKSLGLVTDTQYF.

This clonotype has only a few counts. The chain recombines TRBV6-1 with TRBJ2-5, with TRBD1 matching over 10 bases. Germline V gene lookup returns CDR1 MNHNS and CDR2 SASEGT. This CDR3 has 17 amino acids. With V trimmed by 10 bases and J by 5 bases, 19 bases remained unmatched. The CDR3 DNA sequence: TGTGCCATTATACGCGCAGACAGGGGGCGAGGGTATGAGACCCAGTACTTC. This encodes CAIIRADRGRGYETQYF.

The table lists this clonotype with many counts. This chain links TRBV27 with TRBJ2-1, with D uncertain. Germline V gene data show CDR1 as MNHEY and CDR2 as SMNVEV (reference sequence). The CDR3 has 13 amino acids. V was trimmed by 0 bases and J by 7 bases, leaving 7 bases between them. The CDR3 is CASSLSSRNEQFF. The CDR3 region has the DNA TGTGCCAGCAGTTTATCATCCAGAAATGAGCAGTTCTTC.

The V gene is TRBV3-1, the J gene TRBJ2-5; weak D call: TRBD2 (5 bases). This CDR3 contains 12 residues. The V gene lost 1 base and the J gene lost 10 bases, with 10 bases spanning the gap. Germline assignment: CDR1 LGHDT and CDR2 YNNKEL (reference sequence). For the CDR3, the DNA is TGTGCCAGCAGCCAAGGGCCTGCGGGCCAGTACTTC. Its protein is CASSQGPAGQYF.

This clonotype has a handful of counts. The V call is TRBV4-2, the J call TRBJ1-2, with D possibly matching TRBD1 (5 bases). The V gene lost 3 bases and the J gene lost 7 bases, with 15 bases spanning the gap. Germline CDR1 LGHNA, CDR2 YNFKEQ. This CDR3 has 14 residues. The CDR3 DNA follows: TGTGCCAGCAGCCAGAAAGGGGCGGATAGTGGCTACACCTTC. The encoded protein is CASSQKGADSGYTF.

This clonotype was seen a few times. The chain employs TRBV7-2 and TRBJ1-3; D call uncertain. The germline CDR1 and CDR2 sequences are SGHTA and FQGNSA. Deletions cut 4 bases from V and 0 bases from J, with 10 bases between. The CDR3 covers 15 residues. DNA of the CDR3: TGTGCCAGCAGCTCGGACTTTTACTCTGGAAACACCATATATTTT. This gives the protein CASSSDFYSGNTIYF.

The chain combines TRBV29-1 with TRBJ2-7, with D maybe TRBD1 (6 bases). The V gene's germline CDR1 is SQVTM and CDR2 ANQGSEA. V shed 3 bases and J shed 5 bases, with 14 bases lying between them. The CDR3 extends over 13 amino acids. The DNA for the CDR3 is TGCAGCGTTGAGGGACACTCCCGGGACGAGCAGTACTTC. Translated: CSVEGHSRDEQYF.

The chain carries TRBV7-9 and TRBJ2-7, with a possible D match to TRBD2 (5 bases). CDR1 and CDR2 (germline): SEHNR, FQNEAQ (reference sequence). The V and J ends lost 5 bases and 4 bases respectively, with 12 bases between them. The CDR3 covers 13 residues. CDR3 residues: CASSGGGFYEQYF. DNA of the CDR3: TGTGCCAGCAGCGGTGGCGGGTTTTACGAGCAGTACTTC.

The chain is built from TRBV7-9 and TRBJ2-7; D is uncertain. The CDR3 has 12 residues. CDR1 is SEHNR and CDR2 is FQNEAQ in the germline V gene (reference sequence). V was shortened by 4 bases and J by 7 bases, with 11 bases between the two germline ends. The CDR3 coding sequence is TGTGCCAGCAGCTCCTCGCCCGGAGAGCAGTACTTC. This gives the protein CASSSSPGEQYF.

The J gene is TRBJ2-7, the V gene TRBV5-1; D might be TRBD2 (6 bases). V was trimmed by 5 bases and J by 3 bases, leaving 15 bases between them. The CDR3 length is 14 residues. Germline V gene lookup returns CDR1 SGHRS and CDR2 YFSETQ. The CDR3 DNA is TGCGCCAGCAGATCCGGGACTTCACACTACGAGCAGTACTTC. As protein: CASRSGTSHYEQYF. Together with reference TRBV5-1 and TRBJ2-7, the CDR3 gives the full variable domain: KAGVTQTPRYLIKTRGQQVTLSCSPISGHRSVSWYQQTPGQGLQFLFEYFSETQRNKGNFPGRFSGRQFSNSRSEMNVSTLELGDSALYLCASRSGTSHYEQYFGPGTRLTVT.

The DNA of the CDR3 is TGTGCCAGCAGCAAAAGGGGGCCGGTCCACGAGCAGTACTTC. It yields the protein CASSKRGPVHEQYF. V gene TRBV21-1 combines with J gene TRBJ2-7; the table's TRBD1 call for D was not verified on the DNA. TRBV21-1 is recorded as a pseudogene. The CDR3 runs to 14 residues.

This clonotype was observed a handful of times. The chain couples TRBV4-3 to TRBJ2-1; 9 bases agree with TRBD2. The CDR3 loop spans 17 amino acids. CDR1 is LGHNA and CDR2 is YSLEER in the germline V gene. Trimming at V came to 4 bases and at J to 6 bases, leaving 13 bases not matched to a gene. Written as DNA, the CDR3 is TGCGCCAGCAGCCCTTCCACGGCGGGAGGGAGGGCCAATGAGCAGTTCTTC. Protein sequence: CASSPSTAGGRANEQFF.

Worth noting for this clonotype: The junction does not match germline at one end; this may be a read error. The V call is TRBV9, the J call TRBJ1-2; D gene unclear. CDR1 is SGDLS and CDR2 is YYNGEE in the germline V gene. The CDR3 totals 14 residues. As DNA, the CDR3 is TGTGCCAGCAGCGTAGGGGTGGCTAACTCTGGCTACACCTTC. Translating it yields CASSVGVANSGYTF.

This rearrangement joins TRBV4-3 to TRBJ1-6; D not resolved. With 0 bases removed from V and 9 bases from J, the gap between germline ends came to 9 bases. Germline V lookup: CDR1 LGHNA, CDR2 YSLEER. CDR3 length: 14 amino acids. The CDR3 is CASSQDSVGSPLHF. CDR3 DNA sequence: TGCGCCAGCAGCCAAGATTCTGTCGGTTCACCCCTCCACTTT.

This clonotype was found a few times. The V and J genes are TRBV15 and TRBJ2-3; no definite D call. V was trimmed by 5 bases and J by 6 bases, leaving 9 bases between them. Germline CDR1 and CDR2: LNHNV and YYDKDF (reference sequence). The CDR3 is 12 amino acids. CDR3 amino acids: CATSGYEDTQYF. The CDR3 DNA reads as TGTGCCACCAGCGGGTATGAGGATACGCAGTATTTT.

This clonotype turned up a few times. The genes are TRBV4-1 and TRBJ2-3, with D unclear. The length of the CDR3 is 15 residues. V lost 0 bases to trimming and J lost 1 base, with 8 bases between them. The germline V gene has CDR1 MGHRA and CDR2 YSYEKL. The DNA for the CDR3 is TGCGCCAGCAGCCAAGAGCCAGTGGGCACAGATACGCAGTATTTT. Protein: CASSQEPVGTDTQYF.